Given below is one T cell receptor beta chain in context. These data come from a study of CXCR3-negative and CXCR3-positive naive CD8 T cells. In preparing the TRB cDNA libraries, 5' RACE with UMI labels was used. Reanalyzing the 5' RACE reads, TCRdb keeps one entry per CDR3 protein, without DNA. The table for this sample gives roughly 100,000 distinct CDR3 sequences. This CDR3 is 12 amino acids long. The germline gives CDR1 SGHDT, CDR2 YYEEEE. The sequencing sample was made of naive CXCR3- CD8+ T cells from blood. Noted subset: CD45RO-CCR7+CD27+CD95- naive CD8+ T cells lacking CXCR3 (TNR3-). The chain combines TRBV5-6 with TRBJ2-3; TCRdb selects TRBD2, and the lack of DNA leaves this call unchecked. This clonotype was sampled from a human donor in good health. Some clones in this sample may be carry-over from other donors' samples. This CDR3 reads CASSSGLPTQYF.